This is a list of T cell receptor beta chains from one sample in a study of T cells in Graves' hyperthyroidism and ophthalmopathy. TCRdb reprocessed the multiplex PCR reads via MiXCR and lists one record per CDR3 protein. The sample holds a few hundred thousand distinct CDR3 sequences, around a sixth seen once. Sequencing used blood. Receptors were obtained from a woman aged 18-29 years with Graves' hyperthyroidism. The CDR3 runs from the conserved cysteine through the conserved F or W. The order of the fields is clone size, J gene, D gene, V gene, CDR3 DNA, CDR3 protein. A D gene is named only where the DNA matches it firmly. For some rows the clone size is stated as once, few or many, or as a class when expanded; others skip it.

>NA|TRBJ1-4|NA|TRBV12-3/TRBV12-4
TGTGCCAGCAATGAAGATGAAAAACTGTTTTTT
CASNEDEKLFF
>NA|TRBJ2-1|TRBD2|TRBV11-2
TGTGCCAGCGGGACTAGCGGGGGGGCCTTGGAGAATGAGCAGTTCTTC
CASGTSGGALENEQFF
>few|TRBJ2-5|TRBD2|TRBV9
TGTGCCAGCAGCGCCGTCCCTAGCGGTCCCCAAGAGACCCAGTACTTC
CASSAVPSGPQETQYF
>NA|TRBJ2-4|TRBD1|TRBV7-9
TGTGCCAGCAGCGGACAGGGGGAGAACATTCAGTACTTC
CASSGQGENIQYF
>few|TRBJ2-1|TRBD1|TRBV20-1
TGCAGTGCTTTCACAGGGGACAATGAGCAGTTCTTC
CSAFTGDNEQFF
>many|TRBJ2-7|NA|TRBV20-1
TGCAGTGTGAACCCCGGGACGGATTACGAGCAGTACTTC
CSVNPGTDYEQYF
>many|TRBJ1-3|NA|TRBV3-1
TGTGCCAGTGAGGGGCCCTCTGGAAACACCATATATTTT
CASEGPSGNTIYF
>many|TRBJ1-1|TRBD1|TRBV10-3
TGTGCCATCAGTGAGCCGGGACAGGGTTTCACTGAAGCTTTCTTT
CAISEPGQGFTEAFF
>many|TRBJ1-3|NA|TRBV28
TGTGCCAGCAGTTTGGGCAGGGCGGACACCATATATTTT
CASSLGRADTIYF
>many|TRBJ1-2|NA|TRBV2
TGTGCCAGCAGGAGGGGACTTAACTATGGCTACACCTTC
CASRRGLNYGYTF